The present entry profiles one TCR beta chain with its context. The target antigen is unknown. The entry originates in a study of CD8 T cells in ankylosing spondylitis. Findings of the study overall: A motif in TCR beta, a set of under ten highly homologous variants, appeared characteristic of ankylosing spondylitis blood. Disease-linked clones reportedly concentrated significantly in matched ankylosing spondylitis synovial fluid. Reactive arthritis synovial fluid and blood previously showed some of these motif variants.

Generation of TCR beta libraries employed quantitative 5'-RACE incorporating molecular barcodes. TCRdb analysed the 5' RACE reads with MiXCR anew, one entry per CDR3 protein. The sample holds a few hundred thousand distinct CDR3 sequences, roughly 8% seen once. The CDR3 is made up of 15 amino acids. Per the germline V gene, CDR1 is SQVTM and CDR2 is ANQGSEA. V was clipped by 6 bases and J by 4 bases; unmatched bases: 10. The sequence derives from a male donor with ankylosing spondylitis. The sequencing input was blood, either unsorted or a sorted T cell fraction (not recorded which). The chain employs TRBV29-1 and TRBJ1-1; TRBD1 matches 11 bases. The CDR3 protein is CSVVGQGARGTEAFF. CDR3 sequence (DNA): TGCAGCGTCGTTGGACAGGGGGCGAGAGGCACTGAAGCTTTCTTT.